This T cell receptor (beta chain) was identified during a study of post-analysis software for immune sequencing data. About the research overall: Included courses were relapsing-remitting and secondary progressive multiple sclerosis; progressive-relapsing multiple sclerosis was also included. Study results and limitations: Multiple sclerosis patients showed significantly lower normalized Chao1 diversity than controls did. Strong co-clustering by F measure linked samples that shared a preparation batch. Compared with controls, patients had more of roughly five TRBV segments, including TRBV5-6, TRBV5-1 and TRBV20-1.

TCR beta cDNA libraries included unique molecular identifiers. The authors obtained 540,000 or so cDNA molecules from approximately 0.95 to 9.8 million T cells. A single record per CDR3 protein comes from TCRdb applying MiXCR to the PCR reads. This sample has hundreds of thousands of distinct CDR3 sequences, with 25% to 30% found just once. To note about this clonotype: The target antigen is unknown.

This CDR3 has 16 residues. CDR1 is DFQATT, CDR2 SNEGSKA, per germline (reference sequence). The V and J ends lost 6 bases and 1 base, in that order; junction bases with no gene match: 9. This clonotype was obtained from a girl aged 5-17 years with multiple sclerosis. The V call is TRBV20-1, the J call TRBJ2-2, with 9 positions matching TRBD1. The material sequenced was blood. CDR3 residues: CSARPGQGGNTGELFF. CDR3 DNA: TGCAGTGCAAGGCCGGGACAGGGAGGGAACACCGGGGAGCTGTTTTTT.